This T cell receptor beta chain was retrieved from a study of neoadjuvant anti-PD-1 for oral cavity cancer. After removal of 3 bases from V and 7 bases from J, the junction contained 6 bases not matched to a gene. The CDR3 consists of 16 residues. The germline gives CDR1 LNHDA, CDR2 SQIVND (reference sequence). The data were produced by immunoSEQ multiplex PCR, yet TCRdb's version contains in-frame clones alone and is incomplete. Of 60,000 to 75,000 clones in the sample, approximately 79% were seen once. The gene calls are TRBV19 and TRBJ2-1; 13 bases align to TRBD2. The specimen comprised PBMCs, sampled before nivolumab (anti-PD-1) treatment. The sequence came from a person between 40 and 85 years old with oral cavity squamous cell carcinoma. The CDR3 bases are TGTGCCAGTAGTATTCAACTAGCGGGGGGGAGAAATGAGCAGTTCTTC. Residues: CASSIQLAGGRNEQFF.